The 20 T cell receptor beta chains reported below all come from one sample, sequenced in a study of blood T cell repertoires in COVID-19 (dated by TCRdb to the early 2020s). The library came from the immunoSEQ multiplex PCR assay. TCRdb retrieved this table from immuneACCESS and kept in-frame rearrangements only. Not all clones are present; in checked studies, unresolved V genes account for under half, and no reason is known for the remainder. This sample holds approximately 77,000 clones; 70% to 90% were observed only once. Around 4.5% of the sample lies in the top ten. Material for sequencing was peripheral blood. The receptors were sampled from a man aged 45-65 years with active COVID-19.

The sample holds one count of this clone. The rearrangement joins TRBV29-1 to TRBJ2-7, with D possibly TRBD2 on 5 matching bases. The CDR3 length is 12 residues. Trimming stripped 3 bases from V and 7 bases from J, with 13 bases between. Germline CDR1 is SQVTM and CDR2 is ANQGSEA. The CDR3, as DNA: TGCAGCGTTGAGTGGGGAGTGAGAGAGCAGTACTTC. Translation gives CSVEWGVREQYF.

V and J are TRBV19 and TRBJ1-5, with D unclear. V was shortened by 0 bases and J by 11 bases, with 20 bases between the two germline ends. Germline CDR1 and CDR2: LNHDA and SQIVND (reference sequence). The CDR3 sequence is 16 residues long. CDR3 nucleotides: TGTGCCAGTAGTATAGACATAACCGGGAGCCCCGAGGCCCAGCATTTT. Encoded protein: CASSIDITGSPEAQHF.

This rearrangement joins TRBV7-2 to TRBJ2-1; TRBD1 agrees at 7 bases. V lost 1 base and J lost 2; bases outside the gene matches: 5. This CDR3 is built from 16 residues. Germline loops: CDR1 SGHTA, CDR2 FQGNSA. The CDR3 DNA is TGTGCCAGCAGCTTAGTAGGGGGCCGGACCTACAATGAGCAGTTCTTC. It encodes CASSLVGGRTYNEQFF.

This chain links TRBV7-2 with TRBJ1-2, with D hard to call. Germline V gives CDR1 SGHTA, CDR2 FQGNSA. V lost 1 base and J lost 5, with 8 bases in between. This CDR3 spans 13 amino acids. The CDR3 DNA follows: TGTGCCAGCAGCTTAGATCCAGGTTATGGCTACACCTTC. This encodes CASSLDPGYGYTF.

This sequence joins TRBV6-4 and TRBJ2-1, with 13 positions matching TRBD2. CDR3 length: 15 amino acids. With 4 bases clipped from V and 9 bases from J, the junction kept 6 bases outside the gene matches. The V gene's germline CDR1 is MRHNA and CDR2 SNTAGT. CDR3 sequence (DNA): TGTGCCAGCAGTGCCGGACTAGCGGGAGTTGGTGAGCAGTTCTTC. Its translation: CASSAGLAGVGEQFF.

This clone was recorded only once. The chain carries TRBV7-9 and TRBJ1-2, with 7 bases fitting TRBD1. The CDR3 has 13 amino acids. Germline V gene sequence: CDR1 SEHNR, CDR2 FQNEAQ (reference sequence). V lost 1 base to trimming and J lost 8 bases; unmatched junction nucleotides: 4. CDR3 protein: CASSLETGRGYTF. DNA for the CDR3: TGTGCCAGCAGCTTAGAGACAGGGCGCGGCTACACCTTC.

This clone was counted only a few times. The rearrangement uses TRBV19 and TRBJ1-5; 7 nucleotides match TRBD1. V shed 5 bases, J shed 4 bases, and the junction held 8 bases outside the gene matches. The germline CDR1 and CDR2 sequences are LNHDA and SQIVND (reference sequence). The CDR3 covers 15 residues. In nucleotides, the CDR3 is TGTGCCAGTAGTCTTCTCGGGACAGATAATCAGCCCCAGCATTTT. Translating it yields CASSLLGTDNQPQHF. The full variable domain, its missing parts supplied by reference TRBV19 and TRBJ1-5, is DGGITQSPKYLFRKEGQNVTLSCEQNLNHDAMYWYRQDPGQGLRLIYYSQIVNDFQKGDIAEGYSVSREKKESFPLTVTSAQKNPTAFYLCASSLLGTDNQPQHFGDGTRLSIL.

The CDR3 region is CASRFRADSPLHF. The CDR3 coding sequence is TGTGCCAGCAGGTTCAGAGCGGATTCACCCCTCCACTTT. V usage is TRBV6-6 and J usage is TRBJ1-6; D is undetermined. Germline V CDR1 and CDR2: MNHNY, SVGAGI (reference sequence). Trimming removed 6 bases from V and 8 bases from J, with 11 bases in between. The CDR3 totals 13 residues.

This clone came up a few times. The rearrangement links TRBV6-1 to TRBJ2-6; possibly TRBD2 for D (6 bases). Germline assignment: CDR1 MNHNS and CDR2 SASEGT. V was trimmed by 4 bases and J by 1 base, leaving 11 bases between them. The CDR3 totals 16 residues. Here the CDR3 reads CASSAGLNSGANVLTF. The CDR3 nucleotides are TGTGCCAGCAGTGCGGGACTCAATTCTGGGGCCAACGTCCTGACTTTC.

This clone appeared a single time. The chain employs TRBV28 and TRBJ1-3; maybe TRBD1 (5 bases). This CDR3 comprises 15 residues. Per germline, CDR1 MDHEN and CDR2 SYDVKM. V lost 6 bases, J lost 4 bases, and 16 bases lay in between. The CDR3 here is CASRGGLGLGNTIYF. In DNA form, the CDR3 reads TGTGCCAGCAGGGGGGGGTTGGGGCTCGGAAACACCATATATTTT. Together with reference TRBV28 and TRBJ1-3, the CDR3 gives the full variable domain: DVKVTQSSRYLVKRTGEKVFLECVQDMDHENMFWYRQDPGLGLRLIYFSYDVKMKEKGDIPEGYSVSREKKERFSLILESASTNQTSMYLCASRGGLGLGNTIYFGEGSWLTVV.

The gene calls are TRBV11-3 and TRBJ2-5, with 9 bases matching TRBD2. Per germline, CDR1 SGHNT and CDR2 YENEEA. This CDR3 is built from 15 residues. With 4 bases clipped from V and 0 bases from J, the junction kept 3 bases outside the gene matches. DNA for the CDR3: TGTGCCAGCAGCTCGCGGGGGGGGTACCAAGAGACCCAGTACTTC. Its protein is CASSSRGGYQETQYF.

The rearrangement joins TRBV19 to TRBJ2-3; 12 nucleotides align to TRBD2. Germline V lookup: CDR1 LNHDA, CDR2 SQIVND (reference sequence). V lost 7 bases and J lost 7; bases outside the gene matches: 9. The CDR3 spans 15 residues. CDR3 sequence: CASTLSSGRAYTQYF. For the CDR3, the DNA is TGTGCCAGTACTTTATCTAGCGGGAGGGCGTATACGCAGTATTTT.

The V and J genes are TRBV4-1 and TRBJ2-2, with 8 bases that match TRBD2. Germline V gene sequence: CDR1 MGHRA, CDR2 YSYEKL. V was clipped by 4 bases and J by 12 bases; unmatched bases: 7. CDR3 length: 13 residues. CDR3 region: CASSLAGSPKLFF. The DNA of the CDR3 is TGCGCCAGCAGCCTAGCGGGGAGCCCGAAGCTGTTTTTT.

This chain uses TRBV12-3 or TRBV12-4 with TRBJ2-2; D is uncertain. Trimming removed 6 bases from V and 7 bases from J, with 6 bases in between. The CDR3 contains 11 residues. In nucleotides, the CDR3 is TGTGCCAGCAGCCTAATCGGGGAGCTGTTTTTT. Translation: CASSLIGELFF.

The chain joins TRBV4-1 to TRBJ2-5, with 9 bases that match TRBD2. The V segment lost 1 base and the J segment 5 bases; nucleotides outside the gene matches: 8. CDR3 length: 16 amino acids. Germline V CDR1 and CDR2: MGHRA, YSYEKL. CDR3 DNA: TGCGCCAGCAGCCAAGCTCCTAGCGGGATATGGGAGACCCAGTACTTC. This sequence encodes CASSQAPSGIWETQYF.

CDR3 coding DNA: TGTGCCATGACGACAGGGGCCGGGGCCAACGTCCTGACTTTC. Translating gives CAMTTGAGANVLTF. The rearrangement links TRBV10-3 to TRBJ2-6, with 8 bases lining up with TRBD1. This CDR3 has 14 residues. Trimming cost V 9 bases and J 4 bases; bases outside gene matches: 5. Germline lookup yields CDR1 ENHRY and CDR2 SYGVKD.

This chain uses TRBV5-1 with TRBJ2-2; no clear D gene. V lost 1 base to trimming and J lost 2 bases, with 9 bases between them. Germline lookup yields CDR1 SGHRS and CDR2 YFSETQ. This CDR3 comprises 15 residues. The CDR3 reads CASSLNTVNTGELFF. The CDR3 bases are TGCGCCAGCAGCTTGAACACAGTCAACACCGGGGAGCTGTTTTTT.

In this sample, this clone turned up a few times. This chain connects TRBV6-5 to TRBJ2-2; 8 bases are a match to TRBD1. The germline V gene has CDR1 MNHEY and CDR2 SVGAGI. The CDR3 spans 14 residues. J gave up 5 bases and V 4 bases, and 3 bases lay outside the gene matches. CDR3 loop: CASSSRTGTGELFF. In DNA, the CDR3 is TGTGCCAGCAGTTCGAGGACAGGGACCGGGGAGCTGTTTTTT.

The rearrangement links TRBV7-9 to TRBJ2-1; no clear D gene. CDR3 length: 12 amino acids. Germline V lookup: CDR1 SEHNR, CDR2 FQNEAQ (reference sequence). V was pared by 4 bases and J by 15 bases, with 16 bases between. CDR3: CASSSLNAPGFF. The CDR3 DNA reads as TGTGCCAGCAGCTCCCTAAACGCCCCGGGGTTCTTC.

The chain is built from TRBV4-2 and TRBJ2-7, with D possibly matching TRBD1 (6 bases). Germline-derived CDR1 and CDR2 are LGHNA and YNFKEQ. V lost 0 bases to trimming and J lost 2 bases, with 8 bases between them. The CDR3 loop spans 14 amino acids. DNA of the CDR3: TGTGCCAGCAGCCAAGAGACAGGCGCCTACGAGCAGTACTTC. It translates to CASSQETGAYEQYF.